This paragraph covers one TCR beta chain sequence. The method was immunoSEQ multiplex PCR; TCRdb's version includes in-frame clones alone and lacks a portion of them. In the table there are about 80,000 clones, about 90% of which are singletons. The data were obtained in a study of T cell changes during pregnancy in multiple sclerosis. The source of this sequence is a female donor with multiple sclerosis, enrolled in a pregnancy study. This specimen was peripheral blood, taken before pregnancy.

For the CDR3, the DNA is TGTGCCAGCAGCGTAGGGGCAGGGCTCGCCGAGCAGTACTTC. Its protein product is CASSVGAGLAEQYF. The gene calls are TRBV9 and TRBJ2-7; possible D gene TRBD1, 5 bases. V lost 0 bases to trimming and J lost 6 bases, with 13 bases between them. CDR1 is SGDLS, CDR2 YYNGEE, per germline. This CDR3 contains 14 residues. The variable domain in full, completed from reference TRBV9 and TRBJ2-7, reads DSGVTQTPKHLITATGQRVTLRCSPRSGDLSVYWYQQSLDQGLQFLIQYYNGEERAKGNILERFSAQQFPDLHSELNLSSLELGDSALYFCASSVGAGLAEQYFGPGTRLTVT.